This TCR beta chain was obtained from a study of shared clonotypes between healthy human individuals. The V and J ends lost 5 bases and 0 bases, in that order; junction bases with no gene match: 6. CDR1 is MNHEY and CDR2 is SMNVEV in the germline V gene (reference sequence). The CDR3 has 17 residues. Sequenced by immunoSEQ multiplex PCR; TCRdb stores in-frame clones only, minus some. Of about 2 million clones in the sample, 90% to 95% were seen once. The study separated CD4+ cells into CD45RA+ naive and CD45RA-negative memory subsets. This TCR derives from a man aged 18 to 30 in good health. Material for sequencing was naive CD4+ T cells sorted from blood. Subset indicated: CD45RA+ positively selected. The rearrangement joins TRBV27 to TRBJ1-6, with 8 bases identical to TRBD1. The CDR3: CASSPRGLSSYNSPLHF. DNA for the CDR3: TGTGCCAGCAGTCCCAGGGGGCTGAGCTCCTATAATTCACCCCTCCACTTT.